This T cell receptor (beta chain) was retrieved from a study of cytomegalovirus exposure and HLA in healthy donors. Measured with immunoSEQ multiplex PCR; TCRdb has only the in-frame clones, and not every one. The top ten clones hold approximately 0.8% of a sample with hundreds of thousands of clones, roughly 90% of them seen once. The V end was cut by 7 bases, the J end by 3 bases, with 9 bases between. The CDR3 runs to 11 residues. CDR1 and CDR2 (germline): DFQATT, SNEGSKA (reference sequence). Sequencing used PBMCs. The chain employs TRBV20-1 and TRBJ1-1, with D unresolved. This receptor was identified in a woman in her late teens or twenties in good health and CMV-seronegative. The CDR3 sequence is CSVLRDTEAFF. The CDR3 DNA reads as TGCAGTGTCTTGAGGGACACTGAAGCTTTCTTT.